This T cell receptor beta chain was obtained from a study of T cell responses to AZD1222 COVID-19 vaccine. Assay: immunoSEQ multiplex PCR; the TCRdb copy retains only in-frame clones and omits some. The sample includes some 200,000 clones, about 93% seen only once; the top ten take 1%. The V gene's germline CDR1 is MGHRA and CDR2 YSYEKL. The ends were cut back, 4 bases at V and 5 bases at J, with 9 bases in the middle. The length of the CDR3 is 13 residues. The chain links TRBV4-1 to TRBJ2-1; possible D gene TRBD2, 5 bases. The source is an adult who received the AZD1222 COVID-19 vaccine. The sample was peripheral blood, taken 28 days after the second AZD1222 dose. CDR3 bases: TGCGCCAGCAGCCGAACCGGGGACAATGAGCAGTTCTTC. Protein: CASSRTGDNEQFF.